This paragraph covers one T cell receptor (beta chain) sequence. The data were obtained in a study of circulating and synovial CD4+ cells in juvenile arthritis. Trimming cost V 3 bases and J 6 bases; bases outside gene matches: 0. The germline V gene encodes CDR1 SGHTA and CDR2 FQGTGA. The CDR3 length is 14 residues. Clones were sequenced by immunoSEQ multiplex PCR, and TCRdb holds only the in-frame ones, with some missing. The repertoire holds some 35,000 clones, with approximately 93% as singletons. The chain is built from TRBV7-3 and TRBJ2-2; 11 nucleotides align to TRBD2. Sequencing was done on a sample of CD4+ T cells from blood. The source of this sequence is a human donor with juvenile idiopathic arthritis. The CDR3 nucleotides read TGTGCCAGCAGCTTTAGCGGGGGGGCCGGGGAGCTGTTTTTT. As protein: CASSFSGGAGELFF.